One and the same sample provided the 27 T cell receptor beta chains below, sequenced in a study of cytomegalovirus exposure and HLA in healthy donors. Produced via immunoSEQ multiplex PCR; TCRdb's table is partial and in-frame only. The repertoire holds over 150,000 clones, 80% to 85% seen once, with 2.5% to 3.5% in the top ten. The sequencing sample was made of PBMCs. The receptors stem from a woman younger than 35 in good health and CMV-seropositive.

V and J are TRBV5-8 and TRBJ2-7; D is unresolved. Trimming pared 4 bases from V and 2 bases from J, leaving 13 bases between. The CDR3 is made up of 14 amino acids. CDR1 and CDR2 (germline): SGHTS, YDEGEE. The CDR3 reads CASSPRVTPYEQYF. CDR3 coding DNA: TGTGCCAGCAGCCCCCGGGTTACTCCCTACGAGCAGTACTTC. Drawing the rest from reference TRBV5-8 and TRBJ2-7, the complete variable domain is EAGVTQSPTHLIKTRGQQATLRCSPISGHTSVYWYQQALGLGLQFLLWYDEGEERNRGNFPPRFSGRQFPNYSSELNVNALELEDSALYLCASSPRVTPYEQYFGPGTRLTVT.

This clone came up once. The rearrangement joins TRBV11-2 to TRBJ1-1; D is possibly TRBD1 (6 bases). V lost 1 base and J lost 6, with 12 bases in between. Germline V gives CDR1 SGHAT, CDR2 FQNNGV. This CDR3 is 14 amino acids long. CDR3 coding DNA: TGTGCCAGCAGCTTAGGTCAGGGGTGGTCTGAAGCTTTCTTT. Translated: CASSLGQGWSEAFF.

The rearrangement uses TRBV5-1 and TRBJ2-7, with 8 bases fitting TRBD1. Trimming took 5 bases from V and 2 from J; bases not matched to a gene: 6. Germline CDR1 and CDR2: SGHRS and YFSETQ. This CDR3 comprises 14 residues. CDR3 DNA: TGCGCCAGCAGTCCGACAGGGGTAACCTACGAGCAGTACTTC. Encoded protein: CASSPTGVTYEQYF.

This chain links TRBV7-9 with TRBJ1-1; 8 bases map to TRBD1. The CDR3 runs to 15 residues. The V gene end was trimmed by 4 bases and the J gene end by 1 base; junction bases not matched to a gene: 5. CDR1 is SEHNR and CDR2 is FQNEAQ in the germline V gene (reference sequence). As DNA, the CDR3 is TGTGCCAGCAGCTCCCACAGGGGGGCGAACACTGAAGCTTTCTTT. Protein sequence: CASSSHRGANTEAFF.

V gene TRBV19 combines with J gene TRBJ1-2; a weak D match, TRBD1 (5 bases). The CDR3 has 13 amino acids. The germline V gene encodes CDR1 LNHDA and CDR2 SQIVND (reference sequence). The V and J ends lost 6 bases and 4 bases respectively, with 12 bases between them. The CDR3 DNA follows: TGTGCCAGTAGCCCCTACACAGGCTATGGCTACACCTTC. The encoded protein is CASSPYTGYGYTF.

This chain joins TRBV5-8 and TRBJ2-1, with 9 positions matching TRBD2. The V segment lost 0 bases and the J segment 9 bases; nucleotides outside the gene matches: 7. The CDR3 runs to 15 residues. Germline CDR1 reads SGHTS; CDR2 reads YDEGEE. The CDR3 region is CASSLAPSGAGEQFF. Written as DNA, the CDR3 is TGTGCCAGCAGCTTGGCCCCTAGCGGGGCAGGTGAGCAGTTCTTC.

A word on this clone: Other DNA sequences in the same sample also yield this CDR3. The genes are TRBV5-1 and TRBJ1-1; 8 bases are a match to TRBD1. CDR1 SGHRS and CDR2 YFSETQ come from the germline V gene. Trimming cost V 6 bases and J 5 bases; bases outside gene matches: 12. The CDR3 is 15 residues long. CDR3 coding DNA: TGCGCCAGCAAACAGGGGGGCGGTGCGAATACTGAAGCTTTCTTT. Amino acid sequence: CASKQGGGANTEAFF.

This chain uses TRBV19 with TRBJ1-5; D remains unclear. The CDR3 runs to 12 residues. V shed 3 bases and J shed 7 bases, with 7 bases lying between them. Germline V gives CDR1 LNHDA, CDR2 SQIVND (reference sequence). CDR3: CASSISMQPQHF. DNA of the CDR3: TGTGCCAGTAGTATTTCAATGCAGCCCCAGCATTTT.

This sequence joins TRBV21-1 and TRBJ1-5; the table assigns TRBD1, which was not confirmed against the DNA. TRBV21-1 is shown as a pseudogene. This CDR3 region has 16 residues. The CDR3 spells CASSEWRGTGNQPQHF. The CDR3, as DNA: TGTGCCAGCAGCGAATGGCGCGGGACAGGCAATCAGCCCCAGCATTTT.

The V call is TRBV10-3, the J call TRBJ1-2, with TRBD1 identical over 7 bases. The CDR3 has 15 residues. Trimming at V came to 2 bases and at J to 0 bases, leaving 3 bases not matched to a gene. Germline-derived CDR1 and CDR2 are ENHRY and SYGVKD. The CDR3 DNA reads as TGTGCCATCAGTGAGGCCCAGGGGGCTAACTATGGCTACACCTTC. This sequence encodes CAISEAQGANYGYTF.

The chain carries TRBV19 and TRBJ1-4, with 7 bases fitting TRBD1. Germline values: CDR1 LNHDA, CDR2 SQIVND (reference sequence). CDR3 length: 15 residues. V gave up 4 bases and J gave up 6 bases; unmatched junction bases: 8. The CDR3 DNA follows: TGTGCCAGTAGTACTACAGGGGTTTTCGATGAAAAACTGTTTTTT. This gives the protein CASSTTGVFDEKLFF.

The chain joins TRBV9 to TRBJ2-3; 8 bases align to TRBD2. The CDR3 extends over 15 amino acids. CDR1 and CDR2 from the germline V gene are SGDLS and YYNGEE. V dropped 0 bases and J dropped 4; count of bases not matched to a gene: 4. The chain's CDR3 is CASSVAGGRSDTQYF. The CDR3 DNA reads TGTGCCAGCAGCGTAGCGGGGGGGCGCTCAGATACGCAGTATTTT.

The chain uses TRBV19 and TRBJ2-6, with a weak D call TRBD1 (5 bases). There are 14 residues in the CDR3. V was shortened by 4 bases and J by 4 bases, with 8 bases between the two germline ends. The germline CDR1 and CDR2 sequences are LNHDA and SQIVND (reference sequence). The CDR3 here is CASSTRQGANVLTF. The CDR3 nucleotides read TGTGCCAGTAGTACCCGACAGGGGGCCAACGTCCTGACTTTC.

J is TRBJ1-4 and V is TRBV6-1; D might be TRBD1 (5 bases). This CDR3 has 15 amino acids. The germline gives CDR1 MNHNS, CDR2 SASEGT. Trimming took 3 bases from V and 2 from J, leaving 10 bases between them. The CDR3 DNA reads as TGTGCCAGCAGTGATATAGCAGGGACTAATGAAAAACTGTTTTTT. Amino acid sequence: CASSDIAGTNEKLFF.

The rearrangement joins TRBV2 to TRBJ2-7, with a possible D match to TRBD2 (6 bases). V was clipped by 6 bases and J by 2 bases, with 17 bases between them. Germline CDR1 reads SNHLY; CDR2 reads FYNNEI. This CDR3 region has 15 residues. The CDR3 nucleotides read TGTGCCAGCAGGAGGCAGGGAGGTCCTCCCTACGAGCAGTACTTC. It is translated as CASRRQGGPPYEQYF. Variable domain in full (rest from reference TRBV2 and TRBJ2-7): EPEVTQTPSHQVTQMGQEVILRCVPISNHLYFYWYRQILGQKVEFLVSFYNNEISEKSEIFDDQFSVERPDGSNFTLKIRSTKLEDSAMYFCASRRQGGPPYEQYFGPGTRLTVT.

This clone was counted a few times. V and J are TRBV7-2 and TRBJ1-5, with D possibly matching TRBD1 (5 bases). Trimming removed 6 bases at V and 5 bases at J, with 11 bases between. The CDR3 sequence is 13 residues long. Germline assignment: CDR1 SGHTA and CDR2 FQGNSA. Written as DNA, the CDR3 is TGTGCCAGCAGTATCCGGGGGGATCAGCCCCAGCATTTT. It is translated as CASSIRGDQPQHF.

The CDR3 reads CASSRAVAQGYGYTF. The CDR3 bases are TGTGCCAGCAGCCGAGCGGTGGCACAGGGCTATGGCTACACCTTC. The chain joins TRBV5-6 to TRBJ1-2, with D perhaps matching TRBD1 (6 bases). The germline V and J ends were trimmed by 4 bases and 4 bases, with 17 bases remaining between them. CDR3 length equals 15 residues. Per the germline V gene, CDR1 is SGHDT and CDR2 is YYEEEE.

The chain joins TRBV2 to TRBJ2-2; TRBD1 matches at 8 bases. Germline CDR1 is SNHLY and CDR2 is FYNNEI. There are 15 residues in the CDR3. V lost 11 bases and J lost 6; bases outside the gene matches: 14. The CDR3: CAATRDRSRAGELFF. The CDR3 DNA sequence: TGTGCCGCAACCAGGGACAGGAGTCGGGCCGGGGAGCTGTTTTTT.

The chain carries TRBV27 and TRBJ2-7; no clear D gene. Germline lookup yields CDR1 MNHEY and CDR2 SMNVEV (reference sequence). V was clipped by 3 bases and J by 0 bases, with 9 bases between them. CDR3 length: 14 amino acids. The DNA of the CDR3 is TGTGCCAGCAGTTTCCAGGCCAGCTCCTACGAGCAGTACTTC. Its protein is CASSFQASSYEQYF.

DNA of the CDR3: TGTGCCAGCAGTGAATCCGATCTGCAGGGTCAGCCCCAGCATTTT. It encodes CASSESDLQGQPQHF. The chain combines TRBV25-1 with TRBJ1-5; the D gene is possibly TRBD1 (5 bases). Trimming stripped 1 base from V and 6 bases from J, with 13 bases between. This CDR3 has 15 amino acids. The germline CDR1 and CDR2 sequences are MGHDK and SYGVNS.

Points on this clone: The same CDR3 is also encoded by other DNA sequences in this sample. The chain links TRBV6-1 to TRBJ1-2; D is perhaps TRBD1 (5 bases). Germline V gives CDR1 MNHNS, CDR2 SASEGT. V gave up 0 bases and J gave up 6 bases, with 8 bases separating them. The CDR3 contains 13 residues. CDR3 nucleotides: TGTGCCAGCAGTGAAGCAGGGGTAAATGGCTACACCTTC. Protein sequence: CASSEAGVNGYTF.

The chain has TRBV9 and TRBJ2-3; weak D call: TRBD1 (5 bases). Trimming left V 0 bases short and J 3 bases short, with 11 bases between. Germline V gene data show CDR1 as SGDLS and CDR2 as YYNGEE. The CDR3 is 15 amino acids. The CDR3 spells CASSVARVGTDTQYF. CDR3 nucleotides: TGTGCCAGCAGCGTAGCCAGGGTTGGGACAGATACGCAGTATTTT.

Regarding this clone: The sample holds other DNA sequences that translate to the same CDR3. The chain recombines TRBV18 with TRBJ2-5; TRBD1 matches at 8 bases. The germline V gene encodes CDR1 KGHSH and CDR2 LQKENI. Trimming at V came to 6 bases and at J to 4 bases, leaving 4 bases not matched to a gene. CDR3 length: 13 amino acids. The CDR3 DNA is TGTGCCAGCTCGCCAGGGGGCGGAGAGACCCAGTACTTC. Its translation is CASSPGGGETQYF.

V usage is TRBV7-9 and J usage is TRBJ2-1; 7 bases are a match to TRBD2. Per germline, CDR1 SEHNR and CDR2 FQNEAQ (reference sequence). With 1 base clipped from V and 0 bases from J, the junction kept 3 bases outside the gene matches. The CDR3 is 16 amino acids. The DNA of the CDR3 is TGTGCCAGCAGCTTAGTGGGAGGGCGCTCCTACAATGAGCAGTTCTTC. Its translation: CASSLVGGRSYNEQFF.

The rearrangement joins TRBV7-9 to TRBJ1-2; 8 bases fit TRBD1. The CDR3 consists of 14 residues. The germline V gene encodes CDR1 SEHNR and CDR2 FQNEAQ (reference sequence). Germline trimming cut 5 bases from V and 6 bases from J; bases unmatched to any gene: 8. The CDR3 DNA sequence: TGTGCCAGCAGCCCGGACAGGGTCACGGATGGCTACACCTTC. This translates into CASSPDRVTDGYTF.

This clone was detected ten times or more. The genes are TRBV6-6 and TRBJ2-7; perhaps TRBD1 as D (6 bases). Germline V gives CDR1 MNHNY, CDR2 SVGAGI (reference sequence). The CDR3 extends over 13 amino acids. Trimming cost V 2 bases and J 3 bases, with 8 bases left between them. This CDR3 is CASSYRDNYEQYF. The CDR3 DNA follows: TGTGCCAGCAGTTACCGGGACAACTACGAGCAGTACTTC.

This clone was seen a few times. The chain employs TRBV2 and TRBJ2-7, with a possible D match to TRBD2 (5 bases). The CDR3 runs 12 residues. V was clipped by 8 bases and J by 3 bases, with 11 bases between them. The germline V gene has CDR1 SNHLY and CDR2 FYNNEI. The CDR3 DNA sequence: TGTGCCAGCCTGAGCGGCGGCTACGAGCAGTACTTC. Translated: CASLSGGYEQYF.